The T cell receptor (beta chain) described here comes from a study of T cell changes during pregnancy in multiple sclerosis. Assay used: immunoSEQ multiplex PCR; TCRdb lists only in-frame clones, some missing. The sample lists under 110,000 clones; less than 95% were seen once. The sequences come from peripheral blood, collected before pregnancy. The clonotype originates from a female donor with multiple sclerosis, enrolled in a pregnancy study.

The CDR3 region is CATKQGMNTEAFF. The DNA for the CDR3 is TGTGCCACCAAACAGGGAATGAACACTGAAGCTTTCTTT. The chain recombines TRBV15 with TRBJ1-1; TRBD1 might be the D (6 bases). Trimming stripped 7 bases from V and 0 bases from J, with 9 bases between. Looked up from germline, CDR1 is LNHNV and CDR2 is YYDKDF (reference sequence). CDR3 length equals 13 residues.